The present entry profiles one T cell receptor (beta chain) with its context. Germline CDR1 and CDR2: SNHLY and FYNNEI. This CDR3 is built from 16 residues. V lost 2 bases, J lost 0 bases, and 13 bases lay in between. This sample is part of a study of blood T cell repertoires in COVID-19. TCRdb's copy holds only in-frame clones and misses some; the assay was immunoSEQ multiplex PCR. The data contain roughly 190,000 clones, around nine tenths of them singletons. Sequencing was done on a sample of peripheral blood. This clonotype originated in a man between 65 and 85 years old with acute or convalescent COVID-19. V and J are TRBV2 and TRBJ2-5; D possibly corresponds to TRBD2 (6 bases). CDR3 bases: TGTGCCAGCAGTGAATCGGGAGTCCCGTACCAAGAGACCCAGTACTTC. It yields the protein CASSESGVPYQETQYF. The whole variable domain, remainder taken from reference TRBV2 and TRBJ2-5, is EPEVTQTPSHQVTQMGQEVILRCVPISNHLYFYWYRQILGQKVEFLVSFYNNEISEKSEIFDDQFSVERPDGSNFTLKIRSTKLEDSAMYFCASSESGVPYQETQYFGPGTRLLVL.